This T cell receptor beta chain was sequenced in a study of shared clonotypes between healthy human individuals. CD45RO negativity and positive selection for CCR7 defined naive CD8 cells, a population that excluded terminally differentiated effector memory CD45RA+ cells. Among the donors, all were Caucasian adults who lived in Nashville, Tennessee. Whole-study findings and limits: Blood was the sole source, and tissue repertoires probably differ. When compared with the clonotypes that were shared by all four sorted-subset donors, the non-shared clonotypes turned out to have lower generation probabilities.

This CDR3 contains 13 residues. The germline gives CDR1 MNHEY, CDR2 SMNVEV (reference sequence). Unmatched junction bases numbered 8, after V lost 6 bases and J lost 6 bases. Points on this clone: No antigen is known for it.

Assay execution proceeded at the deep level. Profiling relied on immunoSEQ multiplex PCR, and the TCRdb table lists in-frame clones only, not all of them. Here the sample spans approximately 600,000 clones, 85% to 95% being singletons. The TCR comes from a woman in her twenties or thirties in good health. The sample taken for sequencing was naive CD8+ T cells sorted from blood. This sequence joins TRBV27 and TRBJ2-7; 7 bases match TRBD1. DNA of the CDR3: TGTGCCAGCAGCCCCGAGGGACAGATCGAGCAGTACTTC. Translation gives CASSPEGQIEQYF.